This T cell receptor beta chain was captured by sequencing in a study of T cell responses to AZD1222 COVID-19 vaccine. V dropped 0 bases and J dropped 4 bases, with 10 bases sitting between them. The CDR3 runs to 14 residues. Germline CDR1 reads SGHRS; CDR2 reads YFSETQ. Generated by immunoSEQ multiplex PCR, the TCRdb table keeps only in-frame clones and is missing some. The table records some 150,000 clones, about nine tenths of them present only once. The receptor was isolated from an adult in good health. The chain is built from TRBV5-1 and TRBJ1-1; D ambiguous. Sequenced material: peripheral blood, taken on day 0 of MenACWY control vaccination. The CDR3: CASSLEGPGTEAFF. CDR3 bases: TGCGCCAGCAGCTTGGAAGGGCCTGGCACTGAAGCTTTCTTT.